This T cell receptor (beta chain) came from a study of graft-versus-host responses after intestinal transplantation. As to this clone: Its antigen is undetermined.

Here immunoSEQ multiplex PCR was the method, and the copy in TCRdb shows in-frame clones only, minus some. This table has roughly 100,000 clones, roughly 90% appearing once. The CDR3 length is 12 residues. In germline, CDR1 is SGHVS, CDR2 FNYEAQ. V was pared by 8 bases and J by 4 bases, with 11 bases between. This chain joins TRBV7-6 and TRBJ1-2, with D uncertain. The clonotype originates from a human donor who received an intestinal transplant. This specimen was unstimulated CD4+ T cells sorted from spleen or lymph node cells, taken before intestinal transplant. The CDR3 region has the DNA TGTGCCAGCGGTTCCAGCATCTATGGCTACACCTTC. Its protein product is CASGSSIYGYTF.